This TCR beta chain was profiled in a study of vaccination effects on CD4 cells after COVID-19. Study context: Following the second dose by a median of 72 days, the post-vaccine samples were obtained. General study findings and limits: Healthy vaccinees had only 1 of 255 vaccine-induced clones cross-react with common cold coronaviruses.

V was pared by 1 base and J by 3 bases, with 13 bases between. Germline CDR1 is SGHNT and CDR2 is YENEEA. CDR3 size: 16 residues. Sequencing was performed with immunoSEQ multiplex PCR; in TCRdb, only in-frame clones are kept and a portion is missing. This sample has under 80,000 clones; 60% to 75% occur once, and the top ten carry around 1.2%. After expansion with viral peptide pools in the ViraFEST assay, antigen-specific CD4+ T cells were sequenced. Between days 9 and 11 of culture, CD4+ T cells were separated out. Every participant took two doses of the BNT162b2 or mRNA-1273 vaccine. Vaccinated participants had no history of SARS-CoV-2 infection and tested negative for nucleocapsid antibodies. As regards this clone: Its antigen is as yet unknown.

This sequence joins TRBV11-3 and TRBJ1-5; D gene unclear. The sequencing used CD4+ T cells from PBMCs cultured with HCoV-229E spike peptides, collected after COVID-19 vaccination. The sequence came from a human donor who received a COVID-19 vaccine. The CDR3 reads CASSLVPGPINQPQHF. The CDR3 DNA reads as TGTGCCAGCAGCTTAGTGCCAGGTCCGATCAATCAGCCCCAGCATTTT.